Shown below are 4 T cell receptor beta chains from a single sample sequenced in a study of healthy donors' naive CD4 and CD8 T cells. Each TCR library used 500 ng of total RNA and a linear amplification protocol. One entry per CDR3 protein, called by TCRdb with MiXCR from the reads. The sample holds approximately 180,000 distinct CDR3 sequences, 74% seen once. The material sequenced was naive CD4+ and CD8+ T cells sorted from blood, pooled from several donors. The receptors stem from a pool of human donors in good health; the sample pools cells from several healthy donors.

The chain has TRBV30 and TRBJ2-7; D gene unclear. The germline V and J ends were trimmed by 2 bases and 2 bases, with 10 bases remaining between them. Germline-derived CDR1 and CDR2 are GTSNPN and SVGIG (reference sequence). CDR3 length equals 13 residues. The CDR3 loop reads CAWSLGGPYEQYF. Written as DNA, the CDR3 is TGTGCCTGGAGTCTTGGCGGTCCCTACGAGCAGTACTTC.

This clonotype was counted a single time. The chain recombines TRBV29-1 with TRBJ2-5; perhaps TRBD2 as D (6 bases). Trimming cost V 7 bases and J 5 bases, with 14 bases left between them. The germline CDR1 and CDR2 sequences are SQVTM and ANQGSEA. This CDR3 region has 12 residues. The CDR3 is CSAAQGLETQYF. CDR3 DNA: TGCAGCGCCGCTCAGGGACTGGAGACCCAGTACTTC. Filled out from reference TRBV29-1 and TRBJ2-5, the complete variable domain reads SAVISQKPSRDICQRGTSLTIQCQVDSQVTMMFWYRQQPGQSLTLIATANQGSEATYESGFVIDKFPISRPNLTFSTLTVSNMSPEDSSIYLCSAAQGLETQYFGPGTRLLVL.

This rearrangement joins TRBV7-8 to TRBJ2-2, with TRBD2 matching 9 bases. V was pared by 3 bases and J by 6 bases, with 8 bases of the junction left unmatched. CDR1 SGHVS and CDR2 FQNEAQ come from the germline V gene. The CDR3 spans 16 residues. CDR3 DNA sequence: TGTGCCAGCAGCTTGGCGGGAGGGCCTTACGCCGGGGAGCTGTTTTTT. This codes for CASSLAGGPYAGELFF.

With respect to this clonotype: One junction end does not reproduce the germline sequence, and a read error may be involved. The rearrangement uses TRBV29-1 and TRBJ1-5; 7 bases fit TRBD1. From germline, CDR1 is SQVTM and CDR2 ANQGSEA. The CDR3 loop spans 17 amino acids. CDR3 amino acids: CSVEGPLGQSSNQPQHF. As DNA, the CDR3 is TGCAGCGTTGAAGGACCCCTGGGACAGAGTAGCAATCAGCCTCAGCATTTT.